The next 19 T cell receptor beta chains were all read from a single sample in a study of sequential checkpoint blockade in melanoma. The sample's treatment: randomized to nivolumab then ipilimumab (arm A) or the reverse (arm B). The method was immunoSEQ multiplex PCR; TCRdb's version includes in-frame clones alone and lacks a portion of them. The sample carries under 20,000 clones, 65% to 85% recorded once. Source: CD8+ T cells sorted from blood (inferred from file names), taken from a patient given nivolumab and ipilimumab in sequence. These receptors were taken from a human donor with melanoma.

The gene calls are TRBV10-1 and TRBJ2-1; 7 positions match TRBD1. The V and J ends lost 4 bases and 4 bases, in that order; junction bases with no gene match: 4. Germline V gives CDR1 WNHNN, CDR2 SYGVQD (reference sequence). CDR3 length: 14 residues. The CDR3 sequence is CASSGRQGYNEQFF. In DNA, the CDR3 is TGCGCCAGCAGTGGACGACAGGGATACAATGAGCAGTTCTTC.

This clone was detected only once. The gene calls are TRBV25-1 and TRBJ2-5; no clear D gene. The germline V gene has CDR1 MGHDK and CDR2 SYGVNS. This CDR3 comprises 11 residues. V lost 7 bases, J lost 4 bases, and 7 bases lay in between. CDR3 nucleotides: TGTGCCAGCACCCGAGGAGAGACCCAGTACTTC. Translated: CASTRGETQYF.

This chain links TRBV25-1 with TRBJ2-7, with a possible D match to TRBD2 (5 bases). The CDR3 loop spans 13 amino acids. The germline V gene has CDR1 MGHDK and CDR2 SYGVNS. The ends were cut back, 0 bases at V and 7 bases at J, with 10 bases in the middle. In DNA form, the CDR3 reads TGTGCCAGCAGTGAATACGGGGTGGGAGAGCAGTACTTC. It specifies CASSEYGVGEQYF.

The V call is TRBV5-1, the J call TRBJ2-2, with D maybe TRBD2 (5 bases). Germline loops: CDR1 SGHRS, CDR2 YFSETQ. V lost 3 bases and J 7 bases, leaving 10 bases between the germline ends. This CDR3 contains 13 residues. The CDR3: CASSSRGFGELFF. For the CDR3, the DNA is TGCGCCAGCAGCTCACGGGGATTCGGGGAGCTGTTTTTT.

The chain is built from TRBV29-1 and TRBJ1-3; TRBD1 agrees at 7 bases. V lost 7 bases and J lost 3; bases outside the gene matches: 6. The length of the CDR3 is 13 residues. Germline V gene data show CDR1 as SQVTM and CDR2 as ANQGSEA. The CDR3 sequence: CSAKQGIGNTIYF. CDR3 sequence (DNA): TGCAGCGCAAAACAGGGGATTGGAAACACCATATATTTT.

This sequence joins TRBV19 and TRBJ2-2; 10 bases are shared with TRBD2. CDR1 is LNHDA and CDR2 is SQIVND in the germline V gene (reference sequence). The CDR3 extends over 14 amino acids. Trimming at V came to 5 bases and at J to 6 bases, leaving 3 bases not matched to a gene. The DNA of the CDR3 is TGTGCCAGTAGTCGGCTAGCGGGAGCCGGGGAGCTGTTTTTT. Translating it yields CASSRLAGAGELFF.

V is TRBV29-1 and J is TRBJ2-1; tentatively, D is TRBD2 (5 bases). CDR3 size: 12 residues. CDR1 is SQVTM and CDR2 is ANQGSEA in the germline V gene. V was pared by 7 bases and J by 6 bases, with 13 bases between. The chain's CDR3 is CSALLGFNEQFF. The DNA of the CDR3 is TGCAGCGCTCTACTAGGTTTCAATGAGCAGTTCTTC.

V and J are TRBV1 and TRBJ2-2; the DNA was not compared with TRBD2, the D call given in the table. TRBV1 is noted as a pseudogene. This CDR3 has 16 residues. The CDR3 sequence is CTNRALAGIYTGELFF. The DNA of the CDR3 is TGCACCAACCGGGCGCTAGCGGGAATCTACACCGGGGAGCTGTTTTTT.

As for this clone: The sample carries other DNA sequences with the same CDR3. The chain carries TRBV6-5 and TRBJ2-7; 11 bases are a match to TRBD1. The CDR3 spans 15 residues. V lost 4 bases, J lost 3 bases, and 5 bases stayed unmatched. Germline V gene lookup returns CDR1 MNHEY and CDR2 SVGAGI. The CDR3, as DNA: TGTGCCAGCAGTTTCTGGACAGGGGGCTTCTACGAGCAGTACTTC. Its translation is CASSFWTGGFYEQYF.

The rearrangement uses TRBV6-1 and TRBJ1-5; D gene uncertain. Looked up from germline, CDR1 is MNHNS and CDR2 is SASEGT. The V end was cut by 4 bases, the J end by 0 bases, with 13 bases between. This CDR3 has 16 residues. CDR3: CASSGNSPYSNQPQHF. The CDR3 bases are TGTGCCAGCAGTGGGAACAGCCCCTATAGCAATCAGCCCCAGCATTTT.

The chain recombines TRBV6-1 with TRBJ2-4; D gene uncertain. Germline V CDR1 and CDR2: MNHNS, SASEGT. V lost 4 bases, J lost 0 bases, and 10 bases lay in between. This CDR3 has 15 amino acids. Here the CDR3 DNA reads TGTGCCAGCAGTGTCCTCAGTCTAGCCAAAAACATTCAGTACTTC. The encoded protein is CASSVLSLAKNIQYF.

This rearrangement joins TRBV5-4 to TRBJ1-1; 7 bases are shared with TRBD1. The V and J ends lost 0 bases and 2 bases, in that order; junction bases with no gene match: 7. Germline V gene data show CDR1 as SGHNT and CDR2 as YYREEE (reference sequence). CDR3 length: 16 amino acids. CDR3 amino acids: CASSLVEGAFNTEAFF. In DNA form, the CDR3 reads TGTGCCAGCAGCTTGGTGGAGGGGGCGTTCAACACTGAAGCTTTCTTT.

This chain joins TRBV2 and TRBJ2-1, with a tentative D call TRBD1 (6 bases). CDR3 length: 14 residues. V shed 7 bases and J shed 2 bases, with 12 bases lying between them. Germline lookup yields CDR1 SNHLY and CDR2 FYNNEI. CDR3 protein: CASNTGSPYNEQFF. In DNA, the CDR3 is TGTGCCAGCAACACAGGGTCCCCCTACAATGAGCAGTTCTTC.

This clone was counted between two and nine times. A read error likely explains this, since a far larger clone differs by one base. The same CDR3 is also encoded by other DNA sequences in this sample. The chain joins TRBV6-1 to TRBJ2-7; D remains unclear. This CDR3 region has 13 residues. The germline V and J ends were trimmed by 3 bases and 3 bases, with 9 bases remaining between them. Per the germline V gene, CDR1 is MNHNS and CDR2 is SASEGT. CDR3: CASSERGLYEQYF. The CDR3 region has the DNA TGTGCCAGCAGTGAGCGTGGGCTCTACGAGCAGTACTTC.

The chain joins TRBV29-1 to TRBJ1-1; D call uncertain. Germline CDR1 and CDR2: SQVTM and ANQGSEA. V was trimmed by 3 bases and J by 6 bases, leaving 14 bases between them. The CDR3 loop spans 13 amino acids. The CDR3 DNA is TGCAGCGTTGAGTTTCCGGAGGTCGCTGAAGCTTTCTTT. It is translated as CSVEFPEVAEAFF. The variable domain in full, completed from reference TRBV29-1 and TRBJ1-1, reads SAVISQKPSRDICQRGTSLTIQCQVDSQVTMMFWYRQQPGQSLTLIATANQGSEATYESGFVIDKFPISRPNLTFSTLTVSNMSPEDSSIYLCSVEFPEVAEAFFGQGTRLTVV.

The V and J genes are TRBV29-1 and TRBJ2-5; a possible D gene is TRBD1 (6 bases). The J call may be faulty, since TRBJ2-7 better matches the DNA end. The length of the CDR3 is 17 residues. Looked up from germline, CDR1 is SQVTM and CDR2 is ANQGSEA. This CDR3 is CSVEERRDTWSSYEQYF. The CDR3 region has the DNA TGCAGCGTTGAAGAGCGCCGGGACACCTGGAGCTCCTACGAGCAGTACTTC.

This clone was found a few times. The V and J genes are TRBV6-6 and TRBJ1-3, with D perhaps TRBD1 (5 bases). The CDR3 runs 15 residues. From germline, CDR1 is MNHNY and CDR2 SVGAGI (reference sequence). V was clipped by 6 bases and J by 8 bases, with 20 bases between them. CDR3 sequence reads: CASSWGRGGWDTIYF. The DNA of the CDR3 is TGTGCCAGCAGCTGGGGTCGCGGGGGATGGGACACCATATATTTT.

This clone was counted once. This chain joins TRBV28 and TRBJ2-3; D might be TRBD2 (7 bases). The CDR3 totals 18 residues. V was cut by 5 bases and J by 10 bases, with 31 bases left in between. Germline loops: CDR1 MDHEN, CDR2 SYDVKM. The CDR3 region has the DNA TGTGCCAGCAGTCTCCTCCTGTCGGGAGGCCGGCCTGGGGGCGCGCAGTATTTT. This encodes CASSLLLSGGRPGGAQYF.

The J gene is TRBJ1-1, the V gene TRBV19, with D possibly matching TRBD1 (6 bases). Trimming took off 0 bases at V and 5 bases at J, with 19 bases between the two ends. The CDR3 has 17 residues. Germline lookup yields CDR1 LNHDA and CDR2 SQIVND (reference sequence). CDR3 in amino acids: CASSIDRWGQGRTEAFF. CDR3 nucleotides: TGTGCCAGTAGTATAGATAGGTGGGGGCAGGGGAGAACTGAAGCTTTCTTT.